The 26 T cell receptor beta chains given below trace back to one sample, sequenced in a study of OX40 agonist ivuxolimab in advanced cancers. Here immunoSEQ multiplex PCR was the method, and the copy in TCRdb shows in-frame clones only, minus some. The data contain tens of thousands of clones, about 91% of them singletons. The sequencing here drew on CD4+ or CD8+ T cells sorted from blood, taken in a trial of the OX40 agonist ivuxolimab. All receptors derive from an adult with an advanced solid tumor such as melanoma, head and neck, liver or kidney cancer.

The gene calls are TRBV11-1 and TRBJ2-2; 7 positions match TRBD1. Losses at the gene ends were 5 bases for V and 7 bases for J; bases not matched to a gene: 4. The CDR3 spans 13 residues. Germline assignment: CDR1 SGHAT and CDR2 FQDESV (reference sequence). The CDR3 loop reads CASSLTGIGELFF. The CDR3 DNA follows: TGTGCCAGCAGCCTGACAGGGATCGGGGAGCTGTTTTTT.

The chain links TRBV2 to TRBJ2-2, with TRBD2 matching over 9 bases. This CDR3 spans 18 amino acids. Germline V CDR1 and CDR2: SNHLY, FYNNEI. V gave up 7 bases and J gave up 6 bases; unmatched junction bases: 18. The CDR3 region has the DNA TGTGCCAGCACCCAGGCTCTAGCGGGGAGTCCCAGGGCCGGGGAGCTGTTTTTT. Translated: CASTQALAGSPRAGELFF.

The chain joins TRBV27 to TRBJ2-1; 9 bases are shared with TRBD1. Per germline, CDR1 MNHEY and CDR2 SMNVEV (reference sequence). V shed 4 bases and J 4 bases; nucleotides not matched to a gene: 5. CDR3 length: 15 residues. The CDR3 reads CASSSGQGRYNEQFF. The CDR3 coding sequence is TGTGCCAGCAGTTCGGGACAGGGCCGATACAATGAGCAGTTCTTC.

The V call is TRBV7-2, the J call TRBJ2-1; 10 bases fit TRBD2. The CDR3 is 14 residues long. Trimming took 1 base from V and 9 from J; bases not matched to a gene: 3. Per the germline V gene, CDR1 is SGHTA and CDR2 is FQGNSA. CDR3 sequence reads: CASSLDWTSGEQFF. The CDR3 DNA reads as TGTGCCAGCAGCTTAGACTGGACTAGCGGTGAGCAGTTCTTC.

This sequence joins TRBV19 and TRBJ2-3; D call uncertain. Germline CDR1 reads LNHDA; CDR2 reads SQIVND (reference sequence). Trimming took 7 bases from V and 0 from J, leaving 17 bases between them. This CDR3 region has 16 residues. CDR3: CASTLDGRPSTDTQYF. CDR3 in DNA: TGTGCCAGTACCCTAGATGGGCGGCCTAGCACAGATACGCAGTATTTT.

The chain recombines TRBV21-1 with TRBJ2-7; TRBD2, the table's D call, lacks a check against the DNA. TRBV21-1 is a pseudogene locus. This CDR3 has 13 residues. As DNA, the CDR3 is TGTGCCAGCAGCTCTAGCGGGAACTACGAGCAGTACTTC. It yields the protein CASSSSGNYEQYF.

The CDR3 DNA follows: TGCGCCAGCAGCGGAGGGACAGGGACCAATGGCTACACCTTC. Encoded protein: CASSGGTGTNGYTF. The genes are TRBV5-1 and TRBJ1-2, with 9 nucleotides matching TRBD1. The CDR3 length is 14 residues. CDR1 is SGHRS, CDR2 YFSETQ, per germline. The V segment lost 4 bases and the J segment 6 bases; nucleotides outside the gene matches: 7.

The V call is TRBV6-6, the J call TRBJ1-1; 7 bases are a match to TRBD1. Losses at the gene ends were 10 bases for V and 4 bases for J; bases not matched to a gene: 9. The CDR3 spans 13 residues. From germline, CDR1 is MNHNY and CDR2 SVGAGI (reference sequence). The CDR3 DNA follows: TGTGCCACGACAGGGCAAGACGGCACTGAAGCTTTCTTT. This sequence encodes CATTGQDGTEAFF.

V usage is TRBV9 and J usage is TRBJ2-3; unclear D gene. From germline, CDR1 is SGDLS and CDR2 YYNGEE. The ends were cut back, 0 bases at V and 3 bases at J, with 5 bases in the middle. The CDR3 length is 13 residues. The CDR3 loop is CASSVVGTDTQYF. The CDR3 nucleotides read TGTGCCAGCAGCGTAGTCGGGACAGATACGCAGTATTTT.

This chain links TRBV11-3 with TRBJ2-1; weak D call: TRBD2 (6 bases). CDR1 is SGHNT, CDR2 YENEEA, per germline. The CDR3 runs to 15 residues. V lost 1 base and J lost 0, with 7 bases in between. The CDR3 DNA reads as TGTGCCAGCAGCTTAGGCGGGATCTCCTACAATGAGCAGTTCTTC. Its translation is CASSLGGISYNEQFF. Drawing the rest from reference TRBV11-3 and TRBJ2-1, the complete variable domain is EAGVVQSPRYKIIEKKQPVAFWCNPISGHNTLYWYLQNLGQGPELLIRYENEEAVDDSQLPKDRFSAERLKGVDSTLKIQPAELGDSAVYLCASSLGGISYNEQFFGPGTRLTVL.

The CDR3 nucleotides are TGTGCCAGCAGCCTCTTCGGGGGGAACACTGAAGCTTTCTTT. Residues: CASSLFGGNTEAFF. The chain couples TRBV27 to TRBJ1-1; D is perhaps TRBD1 (5 bases). Trimming cost V 6 bases and J 1 base, with 12 bases left between them. In germline, CDR1 is MNHEY, CDR2 SMNVEV (reference sequence). This CDR3 is 14 amino acids long.

V gene TRBV2 combines with J gene TRBJ1-6, with D possibly TRBD1 on 5 matching bases. CDR3 length equals 16 residues. Germline V lookup: CDR1 SNHLY, CDR2 FYNNEI. The V gene lost 6 bases and the J gene lost 8 bases, with 20 bases spanning the gap. The CDR3 DNA reads as TGTGCCAGCAGCGAGCTTGGAGGGACCTCCTATTCACCCCTCCACTTT. Translated, it gives CASSELGGTSYSPLHF.

The chain combines TRBV5-1 with TRBJ2-2, with 9 nucleotides matching TRBD2. The length of the CDR3 is 14 residues. The V gene end was trimmed by 8 bases and the J gene end by 0 bases; junction bases not matched to a gene: 2. Germline CDR1 is SGHRS and CDR2 is YFSETQ. CDR3 nucleotides: TGCGCCAGTAAGCGGGAGGCGAACACCGGGGAGCTGTTTTTT. Translated, it gives CASKREANTGELFF.

The rearrangement links TRBV28 to TRBJ2-7; possibly TRBD2 for D (6 bases). The CDR3 length is 14 residues. Germline loops: CDR1 MDHEN, CDR2 SYDVKM. Trimming took 9 bases from V and 5 from J, leaving 20 bases between them. The CDR3: CASSSGTVIHEQYF. CDR3 nucleotide sequence: TGTGCCAGTTCTTCCGGGACTGTGATCCACGAGCAGTACTTC.

This chain uses TRBV5-1 with TRBJ2-3; no clear D. Germline V gives CDR1 SGHRS, CDR2 YFSETQ. Trimming removed 4 bases from V and 5 bases from J, with 14 bases in between. The CDR3 covers 14 residues. The CDR3 region has the DNA TGCGCCAGCAGCAAGGGTCCAATCGGAGATACGCAGTATTTT. Its protein product is CASSKGPIGDTQYF.

This clone has only one observation. The chain carries TRBV7-9 and TRBJ1-1; D not resolved. CDR1 SEHNR and CDR2 FQNEAQ come from the germline V gene (reference sequence). The V gene lost 1 base and the J gene lost 8 bases, with 14 bases spanning the gap. The CDR3 is made up of 14 amino acids. CDR3 residues: CASSLGVGPTEAFF. In DNA, the CDR3 is TGTGCCAGCAGCTTAGGGGTAGGGCCTACCGAAGCTTTCTTT.

The V gene is TRBV29-1, the J gene TRBJ2-1, with no clear D. Germline lookup yields CDR1 SQVTM and CDR2 ANQGSEA. There are 13 residues in the CDR3. The V end was cut by 8 bases, the J end by 6 bases, with 17 bases between. CDR3 DNA sequence: TGCAGCTCTAAGGGCCAAACGACCAATGAGCAGTTCTTC. It yields the protein CSSKGQTTNEQFF.

V usage is TRBV14 and J usage is TRBJ2-2, with D uncertain. V was clipped by 1 base and J by 7 bases, with 13 bases between them. CDR1 and CDR2 from the germline V gene are SGHDN and FVKESK. The CDR3 sequence is 15 residues long. The CDR3: CASSQVPGPSGELFF. The CDR3 nucleotides read TGTGCCAGCAGCCAAGTTCCGGGCCCGAGCGGGGAGCTGTTTTTT.

The V and J genes are TRBV5-1 and TRBJ2-5, with 11 bases matching TRBD2. The J call may not be correct, given that the DNA end is closer to TRBJ2-7. The germline gives CDR1 SGHRS, CDR2 YFSETQ. CDR3 length: 15 amino acids. DNA for the CDR3: TGCGCCAGCAGTACCCTAGCGGGAGGTCAGCACGAGCAGTACTTC. Protein product: CASSTLAGGQHEQYF.

This sequence joins TRBV5-1 and TRBJ2-1, with D unclear. Germline CDR1 reads SGHRS; CDR2 reads YFSETQ. V lost 7 bases and J 0 bases, leaving 14 bases between the germline ends. This CDR3 contains 15 residues. Here the CDR3 reads CASYPQRDSYNEQFF. The CDR3 DNA sequence: TGCGCCAGCTACCCCCAGCGCGACTCCTACAATGAGCAGTTCTTC.

The chain couples TRBV7-2 to TRBJ2-2; D gene unclear. The CDR3 runs to 14 residues. CDR1 is SGHTA and CDR2 is FQGNSA in the germline V gene. With 1 base removed from V and 7 bases from J, the gap between germline ends came to 10 bases. The CDR3, as DNA: TGTGCCAGCAGCTTAGATCGGCTCCTCGGGGAGCTGTTTTTT. This translates into CASSLDRLLGELFF.

The chain employs TRBV11-2 and TRBJ1-4, with 7 bases lining up with TRBD1. J was trimmed by 0 bases and V by 5 bases; bases with no gene match: 6. The CDR3 consists of 16 residues. Germline CDR1 SGHAT, CDR2 FQNNGV. The CDR3 DNA sequence: TGTGCCAGCAGCCTAGGGACAGTCACAACTAATGAAAAACTGTTTTTT. This gives the protein CASSLGTVTTNEKLFF.

The chain joins TRBV5-4 to TRBJ2-1, with TRBD2 matching 9 bases. The CDR3 runs 19 residues. The V segment lost 3 bases and the J segment 7 bases; nucleotides outside the gene matches: 20. Germline V CDR1 and CDR2: SGHNT, YYREEE (reference sequence). The CDR3 DNA sequence: TGTGCCAGCAGCTCGGGACTAGCCCCGATGGGGGGTAACAAGAATGAGCAGTTCTTC. This translates into CASSSGLAPMGGNKNEQFF. The full variable domain, rest sourced from reference TRBV5-4 and TRBJ2-1, is ETGVTQSPTHLIKTRGQQVTLRCSSQSGHNTVSWYQQALGQGPQFIFQYYREEENGRGNFPPRFSGLQFPNYSSELNVNALELDDSALYLCASSSGLAPMGGNKNEQFFGPGTRLTVL.

The chain has TRBV10-3 and TRBJ1-1; D is perhaps TRBD1 (5 bases). The CDR3 runs 13 residues. The germline CDR1 and CDR2 sequences are ENHRY and SYGVKD. The V and J ends lost 5 bases and 1 base respectively, with 8 bases between them. The CDR3 sequence: CAISLDTNTEAFF. CDR3 DNA sequence: TGTGCCATCAGTTTGGACACGAACACTGAAGCTTTCTTT.

The chain has TRBV28 and TRBJ2-3; unclear D gene. The V gene lost 6 bases and the J gene lost 6 bases, with 7 bases spanning the gap. Germline loops: CDR1 MDHEN, CDR2 SYDVKM. CDR3 length: 11 amino acids. The CDR3 DNA follows: TGTGCCAGCAGAATAATGGATACGCAGTATTTT. Its translation is CASRIMDTQYF.

V and J are TRBV30 and TRBJ2-7, with TRBD2 as a possible D gene (5 bases). The CDR3 loop spans 12 amino acids. The V end lost 3 bases, the J end lost 7 bases, and 13 bases lay between the germline ends. The V gene's germline CDR1 is GTSNPN and CDR2 SVGIG (reference sequence). The DNA of the CDR3 is TGTGCCTGGAGCGCCCTGTGGGAGGAGCAGTACTTC. Residues: CAWSALWEEQYF.